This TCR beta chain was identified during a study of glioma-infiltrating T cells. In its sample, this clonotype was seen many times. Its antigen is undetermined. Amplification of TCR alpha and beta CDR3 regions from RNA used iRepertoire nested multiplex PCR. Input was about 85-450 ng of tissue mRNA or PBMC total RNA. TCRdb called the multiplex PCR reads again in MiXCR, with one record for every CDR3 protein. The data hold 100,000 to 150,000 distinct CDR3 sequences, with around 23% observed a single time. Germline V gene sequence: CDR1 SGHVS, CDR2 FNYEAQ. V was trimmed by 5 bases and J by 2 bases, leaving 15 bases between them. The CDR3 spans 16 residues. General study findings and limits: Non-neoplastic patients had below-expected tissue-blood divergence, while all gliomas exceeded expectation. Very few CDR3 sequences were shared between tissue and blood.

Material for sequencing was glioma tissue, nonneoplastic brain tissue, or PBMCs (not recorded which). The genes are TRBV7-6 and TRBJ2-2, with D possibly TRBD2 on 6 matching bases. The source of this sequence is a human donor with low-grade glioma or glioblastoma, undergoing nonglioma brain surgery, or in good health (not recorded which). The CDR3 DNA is TGTGCCAGCAGCCAGGGTCGGGGGAGCAACACCGGGGAGCTGTTTTTT. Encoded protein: CASSQGRGSNTGELFF.